A single T cell receptor beta chain is shown here with its context. The source of the sample is a study of blood T cell repertoires in COVID-19. Libraries were prepared by immunoSEQ multiplex PCR; TCRdb keeps only in-frame clonotypes and omits some of them. The repertoire holds more than 20,000 clones, with around 89% as singletons. Unmatched junction bases numbered 6, after V lost 1 base and J lost 4 bases. Germline values: CDR1 SEHNR, CDR2 FQNEAQ (reference sequence). This CDR3 is built from 16 residues. Sequenced: peripheral blood. This sequence joins TRBV7-9 and TRBJ2-3; 9 bases agree with TRBD2. The source of this sequence is a woman aged 60 to 75 with active COVID-19. CDR3 sequence (DNA): TGTGCCAGCAGCTTAGGGACTAGCGAATATTCAGATACGCAGTATTTT. Amino acids: CASSLGTSEYSDTQYF.